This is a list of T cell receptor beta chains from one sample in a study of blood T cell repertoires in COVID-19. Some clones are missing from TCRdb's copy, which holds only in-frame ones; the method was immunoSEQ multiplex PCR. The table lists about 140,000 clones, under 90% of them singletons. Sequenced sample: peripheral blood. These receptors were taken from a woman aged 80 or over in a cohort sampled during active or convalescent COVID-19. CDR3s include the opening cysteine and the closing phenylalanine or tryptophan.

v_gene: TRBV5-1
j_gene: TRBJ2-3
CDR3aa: CASSLGAGGDTQYF

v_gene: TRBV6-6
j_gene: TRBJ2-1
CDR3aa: CASSPVRGSYNEQFF

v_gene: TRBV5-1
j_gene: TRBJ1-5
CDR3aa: CASSPDRGGQPQHF

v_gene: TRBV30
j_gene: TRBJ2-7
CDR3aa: CAWVQVDSYEQYF

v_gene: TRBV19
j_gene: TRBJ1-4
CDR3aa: CASRPPTGGFYEKLFF

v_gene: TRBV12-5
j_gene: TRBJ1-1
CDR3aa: CASGWNTEAFF

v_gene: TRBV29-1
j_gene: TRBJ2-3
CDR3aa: CSASTGSSTDTQYF

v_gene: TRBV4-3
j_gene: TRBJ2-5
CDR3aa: CASSQDGGRGQETQYF

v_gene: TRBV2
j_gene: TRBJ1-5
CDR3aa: CASGRGSNQPQHF

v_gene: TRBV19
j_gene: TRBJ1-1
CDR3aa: CASSTQDRAEAFF

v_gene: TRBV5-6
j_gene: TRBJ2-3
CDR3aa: CASSLGLAGGLSTDTQYF